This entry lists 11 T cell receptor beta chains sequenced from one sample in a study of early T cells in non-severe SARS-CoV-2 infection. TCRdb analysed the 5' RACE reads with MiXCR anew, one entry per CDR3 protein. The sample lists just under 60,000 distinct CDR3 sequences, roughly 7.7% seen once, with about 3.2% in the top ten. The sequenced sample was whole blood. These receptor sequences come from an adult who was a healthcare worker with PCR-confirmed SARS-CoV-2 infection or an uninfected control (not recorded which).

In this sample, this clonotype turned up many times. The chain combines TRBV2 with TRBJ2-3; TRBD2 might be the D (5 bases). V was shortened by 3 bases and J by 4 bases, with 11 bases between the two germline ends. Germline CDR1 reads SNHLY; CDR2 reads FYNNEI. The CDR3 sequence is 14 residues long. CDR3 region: CASSDEGIADTQYF. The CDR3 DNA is TGTGCCAGCAGTGATGAGGGAATCGCAGATACGCAGTATTTT. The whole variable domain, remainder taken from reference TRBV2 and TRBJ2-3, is EPEVTQTPSHQVTQMGQEVILRCVPISNHLYFYWYRQILGQKVEFLVSFYNNEISEKSEIFDDQFSVERPDGSNFTLKIRSTKLEDSAMYFCASSDEGIADTQYFGPGTRLTVL.

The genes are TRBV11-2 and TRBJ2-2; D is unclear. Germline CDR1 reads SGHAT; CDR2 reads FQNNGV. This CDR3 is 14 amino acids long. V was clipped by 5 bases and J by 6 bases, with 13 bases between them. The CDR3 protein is CASSPQPTSGELFF. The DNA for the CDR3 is TGTGCCAGCAGCCCCCAACCTACCTCCGGGGAGCTGTTTTTT. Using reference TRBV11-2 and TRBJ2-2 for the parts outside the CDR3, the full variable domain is EAGVAQSPRYKIIEKRQSVAFWCNPISGHATLYWYQQILGQGPKLLIQFQNNGVVDDSQLPKDRFSAERLKGVDSTLKIQPAKLEDSAVYLCASSPQPTSGELFFGEGSRLTVL.

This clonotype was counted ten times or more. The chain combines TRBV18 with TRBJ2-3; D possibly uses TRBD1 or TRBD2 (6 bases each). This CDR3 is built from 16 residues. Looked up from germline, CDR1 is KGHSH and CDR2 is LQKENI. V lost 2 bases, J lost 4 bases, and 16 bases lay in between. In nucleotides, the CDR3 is TGTGCCAGCTCACCATCGGGGGCGCGGTTTGCAGATACGCAGTATTTT. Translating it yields CASSPSGARFADTQYF.

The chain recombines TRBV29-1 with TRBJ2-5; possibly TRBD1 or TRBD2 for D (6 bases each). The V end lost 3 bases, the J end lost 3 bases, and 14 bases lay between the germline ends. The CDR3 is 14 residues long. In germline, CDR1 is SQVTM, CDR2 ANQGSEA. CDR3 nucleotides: TGCAGCGTTGATCGAAAGGGGGGAGAAGAGACCCAGTACTTC. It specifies CSVDRKGGEETQYF.

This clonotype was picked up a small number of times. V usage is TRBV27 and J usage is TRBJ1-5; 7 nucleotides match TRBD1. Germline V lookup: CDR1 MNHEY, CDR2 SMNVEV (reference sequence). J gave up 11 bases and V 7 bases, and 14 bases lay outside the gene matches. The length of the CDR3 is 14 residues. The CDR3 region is CASNPTGSSKAQHF. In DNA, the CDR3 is TGTGCCAGCAACCCGACAGGGTCGTCAAAGGCCCAGCATTTT.

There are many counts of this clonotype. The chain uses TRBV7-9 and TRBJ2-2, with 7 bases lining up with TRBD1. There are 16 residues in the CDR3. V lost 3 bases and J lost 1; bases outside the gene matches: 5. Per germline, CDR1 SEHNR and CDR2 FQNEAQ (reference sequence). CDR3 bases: TGTGCCAGCAGCTTGAACCGACAGGGGAACACCGGGGAGCTGTTTTTT. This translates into CASSLNRQGNTGELFF.

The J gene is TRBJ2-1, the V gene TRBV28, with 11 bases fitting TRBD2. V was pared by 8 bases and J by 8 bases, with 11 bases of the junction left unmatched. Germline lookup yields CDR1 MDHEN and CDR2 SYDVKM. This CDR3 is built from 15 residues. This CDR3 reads CASQGTSGPPHEQFF. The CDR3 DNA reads TGTGCCAGCCAGGGGACTAGCGGACCCCCCCATGAGCAGTTCTTC.

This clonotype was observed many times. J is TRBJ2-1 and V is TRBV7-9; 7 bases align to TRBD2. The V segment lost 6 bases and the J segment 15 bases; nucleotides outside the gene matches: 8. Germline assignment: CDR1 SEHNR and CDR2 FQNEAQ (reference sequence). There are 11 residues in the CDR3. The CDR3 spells CASRGGRLGFF. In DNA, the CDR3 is TGTGCCAGCAGGGGCGGGAGATTGGGGTTCTTC.

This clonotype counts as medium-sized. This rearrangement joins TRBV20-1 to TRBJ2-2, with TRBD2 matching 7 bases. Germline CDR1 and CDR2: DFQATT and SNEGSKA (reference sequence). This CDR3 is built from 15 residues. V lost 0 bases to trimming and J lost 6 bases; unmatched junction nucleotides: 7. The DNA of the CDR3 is TGCAGTGCTAGAGAGAGCGGGAAGGGGTCCGGGGAGCTGTTTTTT. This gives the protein CSARESGKGSGELFF.

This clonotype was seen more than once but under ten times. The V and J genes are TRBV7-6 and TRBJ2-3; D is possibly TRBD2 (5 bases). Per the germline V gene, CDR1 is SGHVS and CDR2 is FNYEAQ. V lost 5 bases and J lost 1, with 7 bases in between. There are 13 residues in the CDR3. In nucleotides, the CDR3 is TGTGCCAGCAGCCGGGGAGGCACAGATACGCAGTATTTT. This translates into CASSRGGTDTQYF.

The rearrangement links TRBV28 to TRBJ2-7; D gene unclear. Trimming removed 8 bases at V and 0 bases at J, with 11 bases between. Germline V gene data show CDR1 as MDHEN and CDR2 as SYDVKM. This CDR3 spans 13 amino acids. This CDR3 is CASGTRLSYEQYF. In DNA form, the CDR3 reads TGTGCCAGCGGAACACGTCTCTCCTACGAGCAGTACTTC.